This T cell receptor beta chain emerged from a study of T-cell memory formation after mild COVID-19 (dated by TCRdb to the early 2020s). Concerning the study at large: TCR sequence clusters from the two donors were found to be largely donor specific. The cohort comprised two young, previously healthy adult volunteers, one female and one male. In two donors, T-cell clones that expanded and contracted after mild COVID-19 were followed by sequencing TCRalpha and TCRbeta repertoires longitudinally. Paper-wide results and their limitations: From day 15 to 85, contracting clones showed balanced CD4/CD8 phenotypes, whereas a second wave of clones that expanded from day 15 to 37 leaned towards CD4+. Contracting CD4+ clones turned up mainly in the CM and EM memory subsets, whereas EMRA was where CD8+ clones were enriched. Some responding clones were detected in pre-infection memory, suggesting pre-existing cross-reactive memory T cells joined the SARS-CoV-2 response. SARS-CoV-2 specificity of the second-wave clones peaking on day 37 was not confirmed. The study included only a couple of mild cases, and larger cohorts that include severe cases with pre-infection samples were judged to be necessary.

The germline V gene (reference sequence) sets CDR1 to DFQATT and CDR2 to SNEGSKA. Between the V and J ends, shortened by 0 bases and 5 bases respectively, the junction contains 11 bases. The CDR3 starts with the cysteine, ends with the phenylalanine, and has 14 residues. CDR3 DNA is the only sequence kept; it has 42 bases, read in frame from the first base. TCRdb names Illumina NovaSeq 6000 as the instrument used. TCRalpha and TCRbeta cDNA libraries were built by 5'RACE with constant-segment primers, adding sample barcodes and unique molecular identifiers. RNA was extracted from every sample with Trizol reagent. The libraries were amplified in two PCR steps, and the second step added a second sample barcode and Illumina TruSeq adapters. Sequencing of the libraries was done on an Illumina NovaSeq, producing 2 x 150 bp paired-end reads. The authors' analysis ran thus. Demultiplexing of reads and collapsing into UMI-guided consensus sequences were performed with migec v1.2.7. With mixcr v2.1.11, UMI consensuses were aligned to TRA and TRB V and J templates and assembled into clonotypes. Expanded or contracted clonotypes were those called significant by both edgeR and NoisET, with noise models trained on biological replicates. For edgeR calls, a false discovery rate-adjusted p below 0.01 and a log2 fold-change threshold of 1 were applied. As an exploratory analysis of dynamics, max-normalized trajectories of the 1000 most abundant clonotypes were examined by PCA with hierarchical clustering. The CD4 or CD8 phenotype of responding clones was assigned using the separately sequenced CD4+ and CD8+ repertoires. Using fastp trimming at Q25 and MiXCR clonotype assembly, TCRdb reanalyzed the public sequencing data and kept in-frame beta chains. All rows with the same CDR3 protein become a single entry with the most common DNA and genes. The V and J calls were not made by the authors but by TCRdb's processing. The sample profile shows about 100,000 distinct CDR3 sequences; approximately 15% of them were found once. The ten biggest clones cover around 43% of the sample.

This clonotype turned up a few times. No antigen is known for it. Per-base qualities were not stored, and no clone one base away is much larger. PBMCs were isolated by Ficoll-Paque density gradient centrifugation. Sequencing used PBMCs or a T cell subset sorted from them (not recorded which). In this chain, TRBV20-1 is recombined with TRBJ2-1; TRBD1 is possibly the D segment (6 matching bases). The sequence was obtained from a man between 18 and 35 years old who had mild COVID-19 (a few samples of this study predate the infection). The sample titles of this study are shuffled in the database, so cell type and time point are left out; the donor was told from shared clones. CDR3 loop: CSARDWGTHNEQFF. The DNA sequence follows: TGCAGTGCTAGAGACTGGGGGACACACAATGAGCAGTTCTTC.